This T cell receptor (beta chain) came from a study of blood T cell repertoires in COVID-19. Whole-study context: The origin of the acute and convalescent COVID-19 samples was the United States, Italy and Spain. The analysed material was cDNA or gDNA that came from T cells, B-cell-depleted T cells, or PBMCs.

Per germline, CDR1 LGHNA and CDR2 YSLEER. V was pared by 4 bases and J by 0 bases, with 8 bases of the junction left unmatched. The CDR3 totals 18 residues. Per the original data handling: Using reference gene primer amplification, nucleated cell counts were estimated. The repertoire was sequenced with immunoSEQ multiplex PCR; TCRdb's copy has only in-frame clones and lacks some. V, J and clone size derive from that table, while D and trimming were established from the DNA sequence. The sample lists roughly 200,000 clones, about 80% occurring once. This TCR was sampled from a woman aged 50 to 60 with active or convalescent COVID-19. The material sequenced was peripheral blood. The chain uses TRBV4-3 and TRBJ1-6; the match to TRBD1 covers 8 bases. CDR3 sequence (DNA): TGCGCCAGCAGCCTCCGGTGGGACAGGAGCTCCTATAATTCACCCCTCCACTTT. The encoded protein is CASSLRWDRSSYNSPLHF.